This T cell receptor (beta chain) is drawn from a study of preoperative IRX-2 immunotherapy in early breast cancer. Generated by immunoSEQ multiplex PCR, the TCRdb table keeps only in-frame clones and is missing some. The sample holds over 20,000 clones, approximately 80% seen once. As to treatment: preoperative locoregional IRX-2 cytokine immunotherapy. Preoperative locoregional IRX-2 cytokine immunotherapy was tested in the phase Ib source study. The CDR3 totals 14 residues. The germline CDR1 and CDR2 sequences are MGHDK and SYGVNS. V lost 4 bases to trimming and J lost 0 bases, with 9 bases between them.

This sample comprised lymph node tissue, obtained after IRX-2 immunotherapy. This receptor was taken from a human donor with breast cancer. The rearrangement uses TRBV25-1 and TRBJ1-1; D is possibly TRBD1 (6 bases). This chain's CDR3 is CASSAGTLNTEAFF. In nucleotides, the CDR3 is TGTGCCAGCAGTGCTGGGACATTGAACACTGAAGCTTTCTTT. Variable domain in full (rest from reference TRBV25-1 and TRBJ1-1): EADIYQTPRYLVIGTGKKITLECSQTMGHDKMYWYQQDPGMELHLIHYSYGVNSTEKGDLSSESTVSRIRTEHFPLTLESARPSHTSQYLCASSAGTLNTEAFFGQGTRLTVV.